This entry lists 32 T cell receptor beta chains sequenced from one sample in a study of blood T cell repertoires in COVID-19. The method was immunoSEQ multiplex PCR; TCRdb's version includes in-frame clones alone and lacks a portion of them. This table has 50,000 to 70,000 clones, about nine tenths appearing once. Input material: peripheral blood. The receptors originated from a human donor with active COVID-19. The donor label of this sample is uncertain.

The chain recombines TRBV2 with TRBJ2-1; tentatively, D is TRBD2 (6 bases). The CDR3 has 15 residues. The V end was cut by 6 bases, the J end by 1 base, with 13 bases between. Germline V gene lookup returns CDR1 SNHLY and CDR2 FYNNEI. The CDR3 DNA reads TGTGCCAGCAGGATGGAGGGACGGTCCTACAATGAGCAGTTCTTC. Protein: CASRMEGRSYNEQFF.

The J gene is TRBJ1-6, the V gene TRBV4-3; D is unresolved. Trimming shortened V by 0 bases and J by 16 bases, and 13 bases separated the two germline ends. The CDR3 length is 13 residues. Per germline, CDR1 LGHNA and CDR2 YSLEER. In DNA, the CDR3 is TGCGCCAGCAGCCAAGATGGAGGGAAACGACTCCACTTT. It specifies CASSQDGGKRLHF.

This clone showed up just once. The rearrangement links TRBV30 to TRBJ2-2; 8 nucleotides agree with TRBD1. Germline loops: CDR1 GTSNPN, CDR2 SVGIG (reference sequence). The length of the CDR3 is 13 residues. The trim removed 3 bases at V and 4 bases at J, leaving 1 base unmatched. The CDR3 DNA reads TGTGCCTGGAGAACAGGGGGCACCGGGGAGCTGTTTTTT. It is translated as CAWRTGGTGELFF.

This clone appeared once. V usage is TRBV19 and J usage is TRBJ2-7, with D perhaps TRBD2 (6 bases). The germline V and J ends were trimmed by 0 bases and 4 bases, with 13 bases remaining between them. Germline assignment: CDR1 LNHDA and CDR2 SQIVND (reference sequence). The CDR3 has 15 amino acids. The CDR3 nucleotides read TGTGCCAGTAGTATAGATAGTGCAGGGACTTACGAGCAGTACTTC. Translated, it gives CASSIDSAGTYEQYF.

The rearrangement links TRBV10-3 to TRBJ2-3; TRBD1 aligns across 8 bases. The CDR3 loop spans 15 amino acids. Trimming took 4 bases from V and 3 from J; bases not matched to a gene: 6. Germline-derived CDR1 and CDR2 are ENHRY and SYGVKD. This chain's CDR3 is CAISVGTGGTDTQYF. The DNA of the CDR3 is TGTGCCATCAGTGTCGGGACAGGAGGGACAGATACGCAGTATTTT.

CDR3: CASSLEGREVGIQYF. CDR3 nucleotide sequence: TGCGCCAGCAGCTTGGAGGGCAGGGAGGTCGGCATTCAGTACTTC. V is TRBV5-1 and J is TRBJ2-4, with D perhaps matching TRBD2 (6 bases). Trimming shortened V by 0 bases and J by 9 bases, and 16 bases separated the two germline ends. The CDR3 is made up of 15 amino acids. Germline-derived CDR1 and CDR2 are SGHRS and YFSETQ.

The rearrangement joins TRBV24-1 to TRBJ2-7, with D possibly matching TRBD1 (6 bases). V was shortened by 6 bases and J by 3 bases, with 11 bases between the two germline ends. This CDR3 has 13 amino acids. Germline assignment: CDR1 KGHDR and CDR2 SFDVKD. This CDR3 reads CATSTSQGYEQYF. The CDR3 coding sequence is TGTGCCACCAGTACCTCACAGGGCTACGAGCAGTACTTC.

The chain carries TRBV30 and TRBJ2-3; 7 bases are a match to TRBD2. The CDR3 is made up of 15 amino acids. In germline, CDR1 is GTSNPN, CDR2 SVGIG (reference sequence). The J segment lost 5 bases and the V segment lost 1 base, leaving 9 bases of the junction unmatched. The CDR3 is CAWSEWGGVRDTQYF. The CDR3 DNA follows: TGTGCCTGGAGTGAATGGGGGGGGGTCCGAGATACGCAGTATTTT.

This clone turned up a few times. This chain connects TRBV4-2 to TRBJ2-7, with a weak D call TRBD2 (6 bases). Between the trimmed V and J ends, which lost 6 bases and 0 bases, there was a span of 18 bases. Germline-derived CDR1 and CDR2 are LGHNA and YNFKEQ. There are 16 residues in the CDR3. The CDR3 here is CASRPSWDSPSYEQYF. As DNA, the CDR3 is TGTGCCAGCAGGCCCTCCTGGGACTCTCCCTCCTACGAGCAGTACTTC.

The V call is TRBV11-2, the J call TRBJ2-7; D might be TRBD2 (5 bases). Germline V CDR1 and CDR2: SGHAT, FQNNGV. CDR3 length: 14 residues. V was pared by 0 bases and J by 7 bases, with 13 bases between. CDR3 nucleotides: TGTGCCAGCAGCTTAGACGTCACCTCGGGAGAGCAGTACTTC. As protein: CASSLDVTSGEQYF.

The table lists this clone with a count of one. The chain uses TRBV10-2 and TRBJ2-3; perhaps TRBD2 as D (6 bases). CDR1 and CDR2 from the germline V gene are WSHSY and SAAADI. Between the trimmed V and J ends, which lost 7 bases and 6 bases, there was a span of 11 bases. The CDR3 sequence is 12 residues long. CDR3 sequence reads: CASTGSSDTQYF. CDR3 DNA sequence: TGCGCCAGCACCGGGAGTTCTGATACGCAGTATTTT.

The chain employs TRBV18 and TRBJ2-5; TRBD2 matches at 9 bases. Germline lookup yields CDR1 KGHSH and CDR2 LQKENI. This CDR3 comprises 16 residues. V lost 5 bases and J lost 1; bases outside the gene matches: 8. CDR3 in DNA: TGTGCCAGCTCAAACAGTCCTAGCGGGGCCCAAGAGACCCAGTACTTC. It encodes CASSNSPSGAQETQYF.

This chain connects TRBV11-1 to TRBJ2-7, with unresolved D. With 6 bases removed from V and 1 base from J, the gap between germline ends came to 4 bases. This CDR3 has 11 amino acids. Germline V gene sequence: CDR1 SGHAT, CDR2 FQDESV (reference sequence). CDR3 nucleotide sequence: TGTGCCAGCAGTTCTTCCTACGAGCAGTACTTC. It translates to CASSSSYEQYF.

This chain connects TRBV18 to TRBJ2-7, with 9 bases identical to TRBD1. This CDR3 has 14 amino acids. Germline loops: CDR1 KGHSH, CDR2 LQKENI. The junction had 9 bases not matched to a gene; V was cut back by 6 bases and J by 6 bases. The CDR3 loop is CASSLGQGSGEQYF. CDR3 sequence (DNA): TGTGCCAGCTCTCTGGGACAGGGTAGTGGCGAGCAGTACTTC.

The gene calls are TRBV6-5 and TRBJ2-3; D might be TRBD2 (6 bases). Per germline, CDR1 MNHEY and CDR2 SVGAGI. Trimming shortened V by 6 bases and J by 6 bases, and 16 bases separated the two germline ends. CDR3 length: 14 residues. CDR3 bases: TGTGCCAGCAGCACCAGACTAGTAGAGGATACGCAGTATTTT. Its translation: CASSTRLVEDTQYF.

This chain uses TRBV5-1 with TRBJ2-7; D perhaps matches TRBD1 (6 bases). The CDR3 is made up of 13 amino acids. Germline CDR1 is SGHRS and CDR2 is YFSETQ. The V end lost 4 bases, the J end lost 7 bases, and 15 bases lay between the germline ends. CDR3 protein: CASSTQGGWEQYF. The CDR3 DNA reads TGCGCCAGCAGCACACAAGGGGGTTGGGAGCAGTACTTC.

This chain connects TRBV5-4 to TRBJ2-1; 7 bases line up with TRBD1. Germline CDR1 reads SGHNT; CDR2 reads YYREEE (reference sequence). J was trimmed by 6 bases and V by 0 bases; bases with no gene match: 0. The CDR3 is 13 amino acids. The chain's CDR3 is CASSLDRGNEQFF. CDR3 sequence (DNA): TGTGCCAGCAGCTTGGACAGGGGCAATGAGCAGTTCTTC.

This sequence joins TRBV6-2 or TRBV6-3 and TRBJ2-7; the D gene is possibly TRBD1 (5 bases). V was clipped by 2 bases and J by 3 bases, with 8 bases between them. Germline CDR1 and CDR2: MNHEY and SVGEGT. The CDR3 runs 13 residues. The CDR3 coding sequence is TGTGCCAGCAGTTACGACAGTTACTACGAGCAGTACTTC. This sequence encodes CASSYDSYYEQYF.

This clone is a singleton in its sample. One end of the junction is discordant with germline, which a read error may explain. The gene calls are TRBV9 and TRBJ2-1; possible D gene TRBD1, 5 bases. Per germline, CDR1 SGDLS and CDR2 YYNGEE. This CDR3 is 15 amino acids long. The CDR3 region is CASSPRQLSHNEQFF. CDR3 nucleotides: TGTGCCAGCAGCCCCAGACAGCTCTCCCACAATGAGCAGTTCTTC.

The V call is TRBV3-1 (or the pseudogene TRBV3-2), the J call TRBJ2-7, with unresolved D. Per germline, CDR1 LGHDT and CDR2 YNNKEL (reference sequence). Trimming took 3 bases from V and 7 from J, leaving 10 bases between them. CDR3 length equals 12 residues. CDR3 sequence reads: CASSQPFGEQYF. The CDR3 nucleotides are TGTGCCAGCAGCCAGCCTTTCGGTGAGCAGTACTTC.

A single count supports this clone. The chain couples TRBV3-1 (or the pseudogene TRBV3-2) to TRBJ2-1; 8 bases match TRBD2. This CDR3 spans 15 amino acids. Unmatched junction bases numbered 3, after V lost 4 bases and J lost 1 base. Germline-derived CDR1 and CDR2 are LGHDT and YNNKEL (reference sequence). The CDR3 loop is CASSRAGASYNEQFF. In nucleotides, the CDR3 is TGTGCCAGCAGCCGAGCGGGAGCATCCTACAATGAGCAGTTCTTC.

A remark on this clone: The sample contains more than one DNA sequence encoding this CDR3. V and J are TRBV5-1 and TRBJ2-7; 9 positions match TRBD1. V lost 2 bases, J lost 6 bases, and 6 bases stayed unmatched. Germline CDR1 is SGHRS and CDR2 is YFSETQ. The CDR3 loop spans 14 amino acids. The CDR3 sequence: CASSLPGQGSEQYF. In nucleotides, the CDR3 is TGCGCCAGCAGCTTACCGGGACAGGGAAGCGAGCAGTACTTC.

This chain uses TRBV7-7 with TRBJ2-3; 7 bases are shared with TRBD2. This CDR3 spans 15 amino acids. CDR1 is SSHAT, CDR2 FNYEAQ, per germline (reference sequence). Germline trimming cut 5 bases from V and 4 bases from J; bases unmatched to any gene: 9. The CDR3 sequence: CASSRGGTTSDTQYF. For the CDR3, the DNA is TGTGCCAGCAGCCGGGGAGGGACTACCTCAGATACGCAGTATTTT.

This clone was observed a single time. The CDR3 DNA reads TGTGCCAGCAGTGACCTGGGACTTACCAACCCCTACAATGAGCAGTTCTTC. This codes for CASSDLGLTNPYNEQFF. The chain has TRBV2 and TRBJ2-1, with TRBD2 as a possible D gene (6 bases). The CDR3 loop spans 17 amino acids. Germline CDR1 is SNHLY and CDR2 is FYNNEI. V shed 3 bases and J shed 2 bases, with 17 bases lying between them.

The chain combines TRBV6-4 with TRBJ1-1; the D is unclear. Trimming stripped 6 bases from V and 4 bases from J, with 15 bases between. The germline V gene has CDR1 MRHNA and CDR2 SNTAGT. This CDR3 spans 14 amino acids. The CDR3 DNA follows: TGTGCCAGCAGCCTACAAGTGGGCTCCACTGAAGCTTTCTTT. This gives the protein CASSLQVGSTEAFF.

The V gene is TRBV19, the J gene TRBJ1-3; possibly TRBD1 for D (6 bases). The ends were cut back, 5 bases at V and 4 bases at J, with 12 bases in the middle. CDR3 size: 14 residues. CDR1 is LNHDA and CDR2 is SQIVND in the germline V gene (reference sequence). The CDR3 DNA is TGTGCCAGTAGTCACCGGGACATAGGAAACACCATATATTTT. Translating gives CASSHRDIGNTIYF.

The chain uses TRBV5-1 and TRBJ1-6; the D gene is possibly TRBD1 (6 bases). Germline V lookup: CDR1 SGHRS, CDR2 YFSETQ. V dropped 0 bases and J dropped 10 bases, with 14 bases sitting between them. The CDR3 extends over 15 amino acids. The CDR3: CASSLESQGTSPLHF. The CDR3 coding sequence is TGCGCCAGCAGCTTGGAGTCACAGGGAACCTCACCCCTCCACTTT.

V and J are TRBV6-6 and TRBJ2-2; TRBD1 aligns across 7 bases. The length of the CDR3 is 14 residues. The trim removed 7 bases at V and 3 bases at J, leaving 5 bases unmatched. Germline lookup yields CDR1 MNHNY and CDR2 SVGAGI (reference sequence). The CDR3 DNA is TGTGCCAGCATCGCACAGGGGTACACCGGGGAGCTGTTTTTT. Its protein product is CASIAQGYTGELFF.

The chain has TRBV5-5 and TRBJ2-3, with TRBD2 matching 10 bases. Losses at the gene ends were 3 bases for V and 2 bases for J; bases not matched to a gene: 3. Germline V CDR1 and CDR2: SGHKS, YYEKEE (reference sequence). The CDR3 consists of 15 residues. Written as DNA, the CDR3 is TGTGCCAGCAGCTCTGGACTAGCGGTCACAGATACGCAGTATTTT. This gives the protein CASSSGLAVTDTQYF. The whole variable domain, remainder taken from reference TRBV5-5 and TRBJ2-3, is DAGVTQSPTHLIKTRGQQVTLRCSPISGHKSVSWYQQVLGQGPQFIFQYYEKEERGRGNFPDRFSARQFPNYSSELNVNALLLGDSALYLCASSSGLAVTDTQYFGPGTRLTVL.

The CDR3, as DNA: TGTGCCAGCAGGCGGGCCGGGACAGGGGCCAGCGAGCAGTACTTC. Protein: CASRRAGTGASEQYF. J is TRBJ2-7 and V is TRBV5-5; the match to TRBD1 covers 10 bases. The V and J ends lost 5 bases and 6 bases, in that order; junction bases with no gene match: 11. Germline V lookup: CDR1 SGHKS, CDR2 YYEKEE (reference sequence). This CDR3 contains 15 residues.

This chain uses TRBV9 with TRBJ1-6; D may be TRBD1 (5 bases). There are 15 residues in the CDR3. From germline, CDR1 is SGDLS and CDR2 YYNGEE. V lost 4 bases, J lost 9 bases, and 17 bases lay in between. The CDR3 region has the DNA TGTGCCAGCAGCACACAGGACGCTAGCGGTTCACCCCTCCACTTT. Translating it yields CASSTQDASGSPLHF.

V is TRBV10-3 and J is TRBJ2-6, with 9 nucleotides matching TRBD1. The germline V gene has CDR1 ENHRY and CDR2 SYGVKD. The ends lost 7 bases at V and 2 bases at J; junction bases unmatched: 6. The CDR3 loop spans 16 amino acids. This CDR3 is CAITPTGGPGANVLTF. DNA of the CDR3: TGTGCCATCACTCCAACAGGGGGCCCTGGGGCCAACGTCCTGACTTTC.